Below are 30 T cell receptor beta chains sequenced from a single sample in a study of T cells after yellow fever vaccination. TCRdb reprocessed the 5' RACE reads with MiXCR, giving one entry per CDR3 protein. The table lists fewer than 350,000 distinct CDR3 sequences, around 3.6% of them singletons. Sequenced here: PBMCs, sampled on the day of the yellow fever booster vaccination. These receptors all stem from a man between 18 and 29 years old who received the YFV17D yellow fever vaccine.

About this clonotype itself: One end of the junction fails to match germline, which may point to a read error. The chain combines TRBV28 with TRBJ2-3; D ambiguous. The CDR3 length is 13 residues. CDR1 MDHEN and CDR2 SYDVKM come from the germline V gene. In nucleotides, the CDR3 is TGTGCCAGCGGGCCCGGCAGCACAAATACGCAGTATTTT. Translating gives CASGPGSTNTQYF.

This clonotype was seen ten or more times. V usage is TRBV20-1 and J usage is TRBJ1-3; tentatively, D is TRBD1 (5 bases). The CDR3 has 14 amino acids. V lost 3 bases to trimming and J lost 1 base, with 10 bases between them. Germline-derived CDR1 and CDR2 are DFQATT and SNEGSKA (reference sequence). CDR3 amino acids: CSASLGTSGNTIYF. The CDR3 DNA follows: TGCAGTGCTAGCCTTGGGACGTCTGGAAACACCATATATTTT.

The gene calls are TRBV30 and TRBJ1-4; weak D call: TRBD1 (5 bases). Trimming shortened V by 0 bases and J by 4 bases, and 9 bases separated the two germline ends. The CDR3 is 14 amino acids. The V gene's germline CDR1 is GTSNPN and CDR2 SVGIG (reference sequence). CDR3 in amino acids: CAWSVDSNNEKLFF. CDR3 DNA: TGTGCCTGGAGTGTAGACAGTAATAATGAAAAACTGTTTTTT. The entire variable domain, with the rest obtained from reference TRBV30 and TRBJ1-4, is as follows: SQTIHQWPATLVQPVGSPLSLECTVEGTSNPNLYWYRQAAGRGLQLLFYSVGIGQISSEVPQNLSASRPQDRQFILSSKKLLLSDSGFYLCAWSVDSNNEKLFFGSGTQLSVL.

This clonotype was seen ten or more times. The chain employs TRBV24-1 and TRBJ2-1, with 10 bases matching TRBD2. The germline V gene encodes CDR1 KGHDR and CDR2 SFDVKD. The CDR3 length is 12 residues. The V segment lost 4 bases and the J segment 14 bases; nucleotides outside the gene matches: 4. CDR3 sequence: CATSDPGTSEFF. The CDR3 coding sequence is TGTGCCACCAGTGACCCCGGGACTAGCGAGTTCTTC.

The rearrangement links TRBV4-1 to TRBJ2-2; 7 bases line up with TRBD1. CDR3 length: 15 amino acids. Germline assignment: CDR1 MGHRA and CDR2 YSYEKL. The junction had 5 bases not matched to a gene; V was cut back by 2 bases and J by 5 bases. CDR3 sequence (DNA): TGCGCCAGCAGCCAACCAGGGGGTAGAACCGGGGAGCTGTTTTTT. The encoded protein is CASSQPGGRTGELFF.

This clonotype was seen repeatedly, ten times or more. V usage is TRBV18 and J usage is TRBJ1-2; TRBD1 agrees at 8 bases. This CDR3 comprises 14 residues. Germline trimming cut 5 bases from V and 2 bases from J; bases unmatched to any gene: 4. In germline, CDR1 is KGHSH, CDR2 LQKENI. The CDR3 region is CASSTTGGNYGYTF. The CDR3 DNA sequence: TGTGCCAGCTCAACTACAGGGGGGAACTATGGCTACACCTTC.

The rearrangement uses TRBV10-3 and TRBJ1-2; D call uncertain. There are 13 residues in the CDR3. V lost 0 bases and J lost 8, with 10 bases in between. The V gene's germline CDR1 is ENHRY and CDR2 SYGVKD. CDR3 nucleotides: TGTGCCATCAGTGAGTCGACGGCAGAAGGCTACACCTTC. Protein sequence: CAISESTAEGYTF.

A few counts support this clonotype. The rearrangement joins TRBV7-2 to TRBJ2-3, with 12 bases that match TRBD2. Germline assignment: CDR1 SGHTA and CDR2 FQGNSA. Losses at the gene ends were 3 bases for V and 7 bases for J; bases not matched to a gene: 5. The CDR3 covers 15 residues. The CDR3 region is CASSLSSGGGNTQYF. In DNA, the CDR3 is TGTGCCAGCAGCTTGTCTAGCGGGGGGGGGAATACGCAGTATTTT. Variable domain in full (rest from reference TRBV7-2 and TRBJ2-3): GAGVSQSPSNKVTEKGKDVELRCDPISGHTALYWYRQSLGQGLEFLIYFQGNSAPDKSGLPSDRFSAERTGGSVSTLTIQRTQQEDSAVYLCASSLSSGGGNTQYFGPGTRLTVL.

A few counts support this clonotype. The chain employs TRBV4-1 and TRBJ2-2; 7 bases match TRBD2. Per the germline V gene, CDR1 is MGHRA and CDR2 is YSYEKL. CDR3 length: 15 residues. The V gene end was trimmed by 4 bases and the J gene end by 7 bases; junction bases not matched to a gene: 9. CDR3 loop: CASSPHERGGGELFF. The CDR3 nucleotides are TGCGCCAGCAGCCCACATGAGCGCGGGGGCGGGGAGCTGTTTTTT.

This rearrangement joins TRBV13 to TRBJ2-3; D perhaps matches TRBD1 (5 bases). Germline values: CDR1 PRHDT, CDR2 FYEKMQ (reference sequence). The V gene lost 0 bases and the J gene lost 2 bases, with 9 bases spanning the gap. The CDR3 is 15 amino acids. The CDR3 reads CASSLGGPPTDTQYF. The CDR3 DNA follows: TGTGCCAGCAGCTTAGGGGGGCCCCCCACAGATACGCAGTATTTT.

At least ten counts were recorded for this clonotype. V is TRBV6-2 or TRBV6-3 and J is TRBJ2-1, with 14 bases that match TRBD2. Germline values: CDR1 MNHEY, CDR2 SVGEGT. J lost 6 bases, V lost 6 bases, and 4 bases had no gene match. The CDR3 runs to 15 residues. The CDR3 bases are TGTGCCAGCAGAGCCGGACTAGCGGGGGGCAATGAGCAGTTCTTC. It is translated as CASRAGLAGGNEQFF.

The rearrangement joins TRBV10-2 to TRBJ2-7; tentative D call: TRBD1 (5 bases). CDR3 length equals 13 residues. Trimming removed 2 bases at V and 4 bases at J, with 9 bases between. CDR1 is WSHSY and CDR2 is SAAADI in the germline V gene. CDR3 nucleotides: TGCGCCAGCAGTGAGATCCCAGGGTACGAGCAGTACTTC. As protein: CASSEIPGYEQYF.

This clonotype was seen at least ten times. V and J are TRBV7-2 and TRBJ2-2, with D tentatively TRBD1 (5 bases). Trimming removed 3 bases at V and 1 base at J, with 6 bases between. The CDR3 contains 14 residues. The germline CDR1 and CDR2 sequences are SGHTA and FQGNSA. CDR3 sequence reads: CASSFRGNTGELFF. The CDR3, as DNA: TGTGCCAGCAGCTTTAGGGGGAACACCGGGGAGCTGTTTTTT.

This clonotype has just a few counts. The V and J genes are TRBV5-1 and TRBJ2-3, with D hard to call. Germline loops: CDR1 SGHRS, CDR2 YFSETQ. With 3 bases removed from V and 1 base from J, the gap between germline ends came to 12 bases. This CDR3 region has 15 residues. CDR3 in DNA: TGCGCCAGCAGCTCGAATACAGTCGGCACAGATACGCAGTATTTT. Protein: CASSSNTVGTDTQYF. The full variable domain, its missing parts supplied by reference TRBV5-1 and TRBJ2-3, is KAGVTQTPRYLIKTRGQQVTLSCSPISGHRSVSWYQQTPGQGLQFLFEYFSETQRNKGNFPGRFSGRQFSNSRSEMNVSTLELGDSALYLCASSSNTVGTDTQYFGPGTRLTVL.

A few counts support this clonotype. The chain couples TRBV24-1 to TRBJ2-5; D remains unclear. Germline V gives CDR1 KGHDR, CDR2 SFDVKD. Trimming stripped 8 bases from V and 7 bases from J, with 4 bases between. The CDR3 runs to 9 residues. CDR3 DNA sequence: TGTGCCACCACGCCGACCCAGTACTTC. Protein product: CATTPTQYF.

This clonotype was detected a few times. The rearrangement links TRBV12-3 or TRBV12-4 to TRBJ2-7, with 10 nucleotides matching TRBD2. With 7 bases clipped from V and 6 bases from J, the junction kept 12 bases outside the gene matches. This CDR3 region has 15 residues. In DNA, the CDR3 is TGTGCCAGCAAGGTCCTAGCGGGGGAGAAGGGCGAGCAGTACGTC. It yields the protein CASKVLAGEKGEQYV.

This clonotype was seen ten or more times. The V and J genes are TRBV6-5 and TRBJ2-1; 7 bases line up with TRBD2. With 2 bases clipped from V and 0 bases from J, the junction kept 1 base outside the gene matches. Looked up from germline, CDR1 is MNHEY and CDR2 is SVGAGI. This CDR3 is built from 15 residues. CDR3 nucleotides: TGTGCCAGCAGTTACGGGGGGGGCTCCTACAATGAGCAGTTCTTC. The encoded protein is CASSYGGGSYNEQFF.

This clonotype came up a few times. J is TRBJ1-4 and V is TRBV30; 9 bases are a match to TRBD1. Germline CDR1 GTSNPN, CDR2 SVGIG (reference sequence). There are 15 residues in the CDR3. V shed 5 bases and J 4 bases; nucleotides not matched to a gene: 8. This CDR3 reads CAWGKGTGFNEKLFF. In nucleotides, the CDR3 is TGTGCCTGGGGGAAAGGGACAGGGTTTAATGAAAAACTGTTTTTT.

The chain is built from TRBV5-1 and TRBJ2-5; 11 bases are shared with TRBD2. Trimming removed 0 bases from V and 4 bases from J; junction bases left unmatched: 8. The CDR3 totals 17 residues. Germline V gives CDR1 SGHRS, CDR2 YFSETQ. CDR3 protein: CASSLDRLAGFRETQYF. The DNA for the CDR3 is TGCGCCAGCAGCTTGGACCGACTAGCGGGGTTTCGAGAGACCCAGTACTTC.

This chain links TRBV7-9 with TRBJ2-1, with D perhaps matching TRBD1 (5 bases). CDR3 length: 16 residues. Trimming left V 5 bases short and J 2 bases short, with 16 bases between. CDR1 and CDR2 from the germline V gene are SEHNR and FQNEAQ (reference sequence). The CDR3 DNA follows: TGTGCCAGCAGCCAAAAGGGGTTACTTACCTACAATGAGCAGTTCTTC. Translating it yields CASSQKGLLTYNEQFF. The variable domain in full, with the rest retrieved from reference TRBV7-9 and TRBJ2-1, is DTGVSQNPRHKITKRGQNVTFRCDPISEHNRLYWYRQTLGQGPEFLTYFQNEAQLEKSRLLSDRFSAERPKGSFSTLEIQRTEQGDSAMYLCASSQKGLLTYNEQFFGPGTRLTVL.

This clonotype has ten or more counts. The rearrangement uses TRBV6-5 and TRBJ1-2, with D unclear. There are 14 residues in the CDR3. Germline CDR1 is MNHEY and CDR2 is SVGAGI. Trimming took 0 bases from V and 4 from J, leaving 9 bases between them. CDR3 sequence reads: CASSYSSRTYGYTF. DNA of the CDR3: TGTGCCAGCAGTTACTCGTCCAGGACCTATGGCTACACCTTC.

This clonotype was counted at least ten times. J is TRBJ2-7 and V is TRBV12-3 or TRBV12-4, with TRBD2 identical over 7 bases. J gave up 0 bases and V 6 bases, and 11 bases lay outside the gene matches. The CDR3 runs 16 residues. The CDR3: CASSPTPLAASYEQYF. The CDR3 DNA reads as TGTGCCAGCAGCCCAACCCCTCTAGCGGCCTCCTACGAGCAGTACTTC.

In its sample, this clonotype was seen a few times. The chain is built from TRBV4-1 and TRBJ1-5; TRBD1 agrees at 8 bases. Germline V gives CDR1 MGHRA, CDR2 YSYEKL. The CDR3 extends over 15 amino acids. The trim removed 1 base at V and 3 bases at J, leaving 2 bases unmatched. The CDR3, as DNA: TGCGCCAGCAGCCAAGGGACAGGGAACAATCAGCCCCAGCATTTT. It translates to CASSQGTGNNQPQHF.

The sample holds many counts of this clonotype. The V gene is TRBV5-1, the J gene TRBJ1-4, with D possibly matching TRBD1 (6 bases). There are 17 residues in the CDR3. V lost 2 bases to trimming and J lost 4 bases, with 18 bases between them. Per germline, CDR1 SGHRS and CDR2 YFSETQ. CDR3 residues: CASSFGLPRGLNEKLFF. The CDR3 DNA is TGCGCCAGCAGCTTTGGACTCCCCAGGGGACTTAATGAAAAACTGTTTTTT.

This chain links TRBV5-1 with TRBJ2-1; D might be TRBD1 or TRBD2, each matching 6 bases. The V and J ends lost 4 bases and 4 bases respectively, with 18 bases between them. CDR1 and CDR2 from the germline V gene are SGHRS and YFSETQ. The CDR3 sequence is 16 residues long. CDR3 bases: TGCGCCAGCAGCCCCGTAGGTGCGGGACAATACAATGAGCAGTTCTTC. Protein: CASSPVGAGQYNEQFF.

This sequence joins TRBV7-2 and TRBJ1-5; 9 positions agree with TRBD1. V shed 5 bases, J shed 5 bases, and the junction held 7 bases outside the gene matches. The V gene's germline CDR1 is SGHTA and CDR2 FQGNSA. The CDR3 runs to 15 residues. CDR3 sequence (DNA): TGTGCCAGCAGCCCTCCGGGACAGGGATATCAGCCCCAGCATTTT. Its translation is CASSPPGQGYQPQHF.

This clonotype was detected only a few times. V is TRBV25-1 and J is TRBJ2-5; TRBD1 is a possible D gene (6 bases). The CDR3 runs 14 residues. Looked up from germline, CDR1 is MGHDK and CDR2 is SYGVNS. The V end was cut by 3 bases, the J end by 5 bases, with 13 bases between. The CDR3 coding sequence is TGTGCCAGCAGTGACACAGGGAAGTCGGAGACCCAGTACTTC. The encoded protein is CASSDTGKSETQYF.

This clonotype was counted at least ten times. V is TRBV9 and J is TRBJ1-6; D is undetermined. The V gene's germline CDR1 is SGDLS and CDR2 YYNGEE. This CDR3 spans 14 amino acids. Trimming cost V 5 bases and J 7 bases, with 13 bases left between them. The CDR3 DNA sequence: TGTGCCAGCAGTGAGGGATTGTGGAATTCACCCCTCCACTTT. Translated: CASSEGLWNSPLHF. Full variable domain (remainder filled in from reference TRBV9 and TRBJ1-6): DSGVTQTPKHLITATGQRVTLRCSPRSGDLSVYWYQQSLDQGLQFLIQYYNGEERAKGNILERFSAQQFPDLHSELNLSSLELGDSALYFCASSEGLWNSPLHFGNGTRLTVT.

This clonotype was observed at least ten times. The chain joins TRBV7-2 to TRBJ2-3; D may match TRBD1 or TRBD2 (5 bases each). Germline V gene lookup returns CDR1 SGHTA and CDR2 FQGNSA. CDR3 size: 15 residues. V lost 7 bases and J 1 base, leaving 15 bases between the germline ends. This CDR3 reads CASTEVGARTDTQYF. In DNA, the CDR3 is TGTGCCAGCACTGAGGTCGGGGCCCGCACAGATACGCAGTATTTT.

This clonotype appeared many times. The chain recombines TRBV7-9 with TRBJ1-5, with unresolved D. The germline V gene encodes CDR1 SEHNR and CDR2 FQNEAQ (reference sequence). The ends were cut back, 1 base at V and 1 base at J, with 8 bases in the middle. The CDR3 has 15 residues. The CDR3 protein is CASSLGSLSNQPQHF. The CDR3, as DNA: TGTGCCAGCAGCTTAGGGTCCCTCAGCAATCAGCCCCAGCATTTT.